The 18 T cell receptor beta chains below come from one sample, sequenced in a study of blood T cells in healthy people across ages. PCR was performed a second time for about 6 to 12 cycles using a sample-barcoded 5' primer and a J-beta primer mix. TCRdb used MiXCR to reprocess the 5' RACE reads, holding one entry per CDR3 protein. This sample has about 640,000 distinct CDR3 sequences, with under 70% found just once. Sequenced: blood. These receptors all stem from a man in his sixties in good health.

A few counts support this clonotype. This chain links TRBV6-2 or TRBV6-3 with TRBJ2-2; D unclear. V was clipped by 8 bases and J by 4 bases, with 5 bases between them. Per the germline V gene, CDR1 is MNHEY and CDR2 is SVGEGT. The CDR3 contains 11 residues. The CDR3 region is CASRFTGELFF. In DNA, the CDR3 is TGTGCCAGCCGGTTCACCGGGGAGCTGTTTTTT.

The rearrangement links TRBV3-1 to TRBJ1-2; D possibly corresponds to TRBD1 (5 bases). V lost 4 bases, J lost 5 bases, and 14 bases lay in between. CDR1 and CDR2 (germline): LGHDT, YNNKEL (reference sequence). This CDR3 contains 14 residues. The CDR3 sequence is CASSPPGLVYGYTF. The CDR3 nucleotides are TGTGCCAGCAGCCCCCCGGGACTTGTGTATGGCTACACCTTC.

As for this clonotype: This may stem from a read error, because a much larger clone lies one nucleotide away. The chain carries TRBV14 and TRBJ2-1, with D unclear. This CDR3 spans 12 amino acids. Germline CDR1 is SGHDN and CDR2 is FVKESK. CDR3 nucleotide sequence: TGTGCCGGCAGCCAAGGGTCAGGTAGCCAGTTCTTC. It is translated as CAGSQGSGSQFF.

The chain carries TRBV7-9 and TRBJ1-4, with 11 bases that match TRBD1. Trimming took 5 bases from V and 8 from J; bases not matched to a gene: 10. CDR3 length: 16 amino acids. The germline gives CDR1 SEHNR, CDR2 FQNEAQ (reference sequence). In DNA form, the CDR3 reads TGTGCCAGCAGCGAGGTACCGGGACAGGGGGGAGAAAAACTGTTTTTT. Encoded protein: CASSEVPGQGGEKLFF.

The chain is built from TRBV29-1 and TRBJ1-1, with D tentatively TRBD1 (6 bases). The V end lost 7 bases, the J end lost 11 bases, and 26 bases lay between the germline ends. The germline CDR1 and CDR2 sequences are SQVTM and ANQGSEA. The CDR3 consists of 14 residues. The CDR3, as DNA: TGCAGCGGGACACTACAGGGCCAGGCGAGTTGGGCTTTCTTT. This gives the protein CSGTLQGQASWAFF.

V gene TRBV27 combines with J gene TRBJ2-6; D not certain. The V gene's germline CDR1 is MNHEY and CDR2 SMNVEV (reference sequence). Trimming took off 8 bases at V and 0 bases at J, with 14 bases between the two ends. The length of the CDR3 is 16 residues. The DNA of the CDR3 is TGTGCCAGCGGGCTTTCGAGGAGCTCTGGGGCCAACGTCCTGACTTTC. Its protein is CASGLSRSSGANVLTF.

The genes are TRBV28 and TRBJ2-5, with a tentative D call TRBD1 (6 bases). The DNA matches TRBJ2-7 better at its end, which makes the J call doubtful. Germline V CDR1 and CDR2: MDHEN, SYDVKM. CDR3 length: 13 residues. CDR3 sequence (DNA): TGTGCCAGCAGTACCCCCCAGGGGCGCGAGCAGTACTTC. It translates to CASSTPQGREQYF.

In this sample, this clonotype turned up many times. A junction boundary mismatches the germline segment, possibly from a read error. The genes are TRBV12-3 or TRBV12-4 and TRBJ2-3, with D perhaps matching TRBD2 (6 bases). This CDR3 has 14 amino acids. CDR3 sequence (DNA): TGTGCCAGCAGTTTTGGGGGGAGCGGAGATATGCAGTATTTT. It is translated as CASSFGGSGDMQYF.

Comments on this clonotype: One junction end does not reproduce the germline sequence, and a read error may be involved. The J gene is TRBJ1-5, the V gene TRBV19; a weak D match, TRBD1 (6 bases). The CDR3 is made up of 15 amino acids. In germline, CDR1 is LNHDA, CDR2 SQIVND (reference sequence). The CDR3 bases are TGTGCCAGTAGTATCTTCCTGGGGGGCAATCAGCCCCGGCATTTT. It is translated as CASSIFLGGNQPRHF.

This clonotype was seen more than once but under ten times. The chain recombines TRBV25-1 with TRBJ2-5; D possibly corresponds to TRBD2 (6 bases). This CDR3 contains 15 residues. In germline, CDR1 is MGHDK, CDR2 SYGVNS. V was cut by 5 bases and J by 2 bases, with 15 bases left in between. The CDR3 sequence is CASSRQGLQQETQYF. The CDR3, as DNA: TGTGCCAGCAGTAGGCAGGGACTCCAGCAAGAGACCCAGTACTTC.

This chain uses TRBV29-1 with TRBJ2-4; D could derive from TRBD1 or TRBD2 (6 bases each). Trimming removed 2 bases from V and 8 bases from J, with 19 bases in between. The V gene's germline CDR1 is SQVTM and CDR2 ANQGSEA. The CDR3 runs 15 residues. The CDR3 DNA reads as TGCAGCGTTGAATTAGCCCAGGGGACTTTGGACATTCAGTACTTC. This gives the protein CSVELAQGTLDIQYF.

This CDR3 reads CATSDATGTYEQYF. CDR3 coding DNA: TGTGCCACCAGTGATGCGACAGGGACCTACGAGCAGTACTTC. The V gene is TRBV24-1, the J gene TRBJ2-7; 7 bases agree with TRBD1. The CDR3 consists of 14 residues. Germline-derived CDR1 and CDR2 are KGHDR and SFDVKD. J gave up 2 bases and V 3 bases, and 3 bases lay outside the gene matches.

This clonotype was picked up many times. This chain links TRBV6-1 with TRBJ1-2; weak D call: TRBD1 (6 bases). From germline, CDR1 is MNHNS and CDR2 SASEGT. The CDR3 has 14 amino acids. Trimming took off 2 bases at V and 6 bases at J, with 13 bases between the two ends. The CDR3 region has the DNA TGTGCCAGCAGTGAAAGGCAGGGGTACGATGGCTACACCTTC. It yields the protein CASSERQGYDGYTF.

This clonotype came up many times. The rearrangement links TRBV7-9 to TRBJ1-2, with 8 bases matching TRBD1. V was clipped by 3 bases and J by 4 bases; unmatched bases: 7. This CDR3 comprises 15 residues. Germline CDR1 and CDR2: SEHNR and FQNEAQ (reference sequence). The CDR3 DNA reads TGTGCCAGCAGCTTGGCAGGGGGCGTAAGCTATGGCTACACCTTC. Its protein product is CASSLAGGVSYGYTF.

The J gene is TRBJ1-1, the V gene TRBV7-9, with 11 bases aligning to TRBD1. Trimming took 4 bases from V and 7 from J; bases not matched to a gene: 11. CDR3 length: 16 amino acids. CDR1 SEHNR and CDR2 FQNEAQ come from the germline V gene (reference sequence). The CDR3 spells CASSYGIRDRGDEAFF. In DNA, the CDR3 is TGTGCCAGCAGCTACGGCATTAGGGACAGGGGGGATGAAGCTTTCTTT. Full variable domain (rest looked up from reference TRBV7-9 and TRBJ1-1): DTGVSQNPRHKITKRGQNVTFRCDPISEHNRLYWYRQTLGQGPEFLTYFQNEAQLEKSRLLSDRFSAERPKGSFSTLEIQRTEQGDSAMYLCASSYGIRDRGDEAFFGQGTRLTVV.

This clonotype has more than one count but fewer than ten. The CDR3 DNA reads as TGCAGTGCTAGCTTTCAAGAGACCCAGTACTTC. Translating it yields CSASFQETQYF. The chain combines TRBV20-1 with TRBJ2-5; D is unclear. Germline V gene data show CDR1 as DFQATT and CDR2 as SNEGSKA (reference sequence). This CDR3 contains 11 residues. V dropped 3 bases and J dropped 2 bases, with 4 bases sitting between them.

The CDR3 DNA follows: TGCGCCAGCAGCCGTGGACTAGCGGAGATCTACGAGCAGTACTTC. Protein sequence: CASSRGLAEIYEQYF. This chain uses TRBV4-1 with TRBJ2-7; 10 bases match TRBD2. Trimming cost V 4 bases and J 3 bases; bases outside gene matches: 6. This CDR3 contains 15 residues. Germline assignment: CDR1 MGHRA and CDR2 YSYEKL.

This clonotype was detected a few times. A junction end diverges from the germline sequence, so it may reflect a read error. The gene calls are TRBV5-1 and TRBJ2-5; 9 positions agree with TRBD2. The germline V gene has CDR1 SGHRS and CDR2 YFSETQ. The CDR3 has 14 residues. CDR3 loop: CASSLVAGVETQYF. The CDR3 DNA follows: TGTGCCAGCTCCCTAGTAGCGGGGGTGGAGACCCAGTACTTC.